The rows below give T cell receptor beta chains drawn from one sample of a study of CD8 T cells in ankylosing spondylitis. TCRdb reprocessed the 5' RACE reads via MiXCR and lists one record per CDR3 protein. Of 470,000 or so distinct CDR3 sequences in the sample, 25% to 30% are singletons; the top ten hold about 1%. The sequenced sample was blood, either unsorted or a sorted T cell fraction (not recorded which). The receptor set was obtained from a male donor with ankylosing spondylitis. The CDR3 runs from the conserved cysteine through the conserved F or W. The order of the fields is V gene, J gene, clone size, D gene, CDR3 protein, CDR3 DNA. D genes are given only for firm matches. Clone sizes are given selectively: once, few, many, or a class where the clone is expanded.

V gene: TRBV11-2; J gene: TRBJ2-5; clone size: NA; D gene: TRBD2; CDR3 protein: CASSSLRGSGMETQYF; CDR3 DNA: TGTGCCAGCAGCTCCCTCAGGGGTAGCGGGATGGAGACCCAGTACTTC
V gene: TRBV7-9; J gene: TRBJ2-5; clone size: few; D gene: NA; CDR3 protein: CASSLLQGPQETQYF; CDR3 DNA: TGTGCCAGCAGCCTCCTACAGGGCCCCCAAGAGACCCAGTACTTC
V gene: TRBV24-1; J gene: TRBJ2-1; clone size: NA; D gene: NA; CDR3 protein: CATSEPFSRREQFF; CDR3 DNA: TGTGCCACCAGTGAACCGTTCTCGCGCCGTGAGCAGTTCTTC
V gene: TRBV5-1; J gene: TRBJ2-7; clone size: NA; D gene: TRBD2; CDR3 protein: CASSSPVSGNYEQYF; CDR3 DNA: TGCGCCAGCAGCTCGCCGGTTAGCGGGAACTACGAGCAGTACTTC
V gene: TRBV10-2; J gene: TRBJ1-5; clone size: once; D gene: NA; CDR3 protein: CASSESTPDGSNQPQHF; CDR3 DNA: TGCGCCAGCAGTGAGTCGACCCCCGACGGTAGCAATCAGCCCCAGCATTTT
V gene: TRBV12-3/TRBV12-4; J gene: TRBJ2-3; clone size: NA; D gene: TRBD1; CDR3 protein: CASSSGGGNADTQYF; CDR3 DNA: TGTGCCAGCAGTTCAGGGGGCGGGAATGCAGATACGCAGTATTTT
V gene: TRBV6-1; J gene: TRBJ2-2; clone size: NA; D gene: NA; CDR3 protein: CASRDRATAGELFF; CDR3 DNA: TGTGCCAGCAGGGACCGGGCGACTGCCGGGGAGCTGTTTTTT
V gene: TRBV20-1; J gene: TRBJ2-5; clone size: NA; D gene: TRBD2; CDR3 protein: CSAPRLARYQETQYF; CDR3 DNA: TGCAGTGCTCCGAGACTAGCGCGGTACCAAGAGACCCAGTACTTC
V gene: TRBV11-2; J gene: TRBJ2-5; clone size: NA; D gene: NA; CDR3 protein: CASSSTTPGETQYF; CDR3 DNA: TGTGCCAGCAGCTCGACTACGCCGGGGGAGACCCAGTACTTC
V gene: TRBV20-1; J gene: TRBJ2-7; clone size: NA; D gene: TRBD1; CDR3 protein: CSASPASGQQTYEQYF; CDR3 DNA: TGCAGTGCTAGCCCAGCATCGGGACAGCAGACCTACGAGCAGTACTTC